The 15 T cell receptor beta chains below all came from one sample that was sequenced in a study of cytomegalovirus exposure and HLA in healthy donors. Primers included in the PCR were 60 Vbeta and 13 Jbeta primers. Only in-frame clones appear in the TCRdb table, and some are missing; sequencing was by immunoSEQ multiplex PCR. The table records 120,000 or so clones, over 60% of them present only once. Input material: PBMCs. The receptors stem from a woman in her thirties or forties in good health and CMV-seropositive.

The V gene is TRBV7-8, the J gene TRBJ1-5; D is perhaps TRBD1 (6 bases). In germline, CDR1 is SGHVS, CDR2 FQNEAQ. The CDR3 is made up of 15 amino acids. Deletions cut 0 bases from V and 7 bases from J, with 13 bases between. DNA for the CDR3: TGTGCCAGCAGCTTAGCACAGGGAGTTGGACAGCCCCAGCATTTT. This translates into CASSLAQGVGQPQHF.

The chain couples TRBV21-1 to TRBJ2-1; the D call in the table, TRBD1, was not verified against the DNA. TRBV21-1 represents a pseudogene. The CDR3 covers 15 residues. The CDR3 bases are TGTGCCAGCAGCAACTCACGGACAGGCTACAATGAGCAGTTCTTC. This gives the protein CASSNSRTGYNEQFF.

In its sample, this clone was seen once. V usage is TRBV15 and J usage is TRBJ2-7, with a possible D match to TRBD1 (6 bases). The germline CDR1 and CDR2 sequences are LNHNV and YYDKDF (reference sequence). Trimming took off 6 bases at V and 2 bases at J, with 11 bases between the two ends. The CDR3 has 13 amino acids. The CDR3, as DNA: TGTGCCACCAGACAACAGGGAACCTACGAGCAGTACTTC. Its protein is CATRQQGTYEQYF.

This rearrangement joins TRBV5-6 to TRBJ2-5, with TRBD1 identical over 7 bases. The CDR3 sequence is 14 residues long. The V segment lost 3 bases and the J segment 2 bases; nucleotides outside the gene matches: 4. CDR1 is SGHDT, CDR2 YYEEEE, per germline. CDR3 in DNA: TGTGCCAGCAGCTCTTACAGGGGTCAAGAGACCCAGTACTTC. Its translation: CASSSYRGQETQYF.

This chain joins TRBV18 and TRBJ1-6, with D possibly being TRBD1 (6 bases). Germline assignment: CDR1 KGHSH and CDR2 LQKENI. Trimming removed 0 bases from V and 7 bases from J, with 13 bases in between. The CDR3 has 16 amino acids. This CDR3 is CASSPPNRAENSPLHF. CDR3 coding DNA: TGTGCCAGCTCACCACCAAACAGGGCTGAAAATTCACCCCTCCACTTT.

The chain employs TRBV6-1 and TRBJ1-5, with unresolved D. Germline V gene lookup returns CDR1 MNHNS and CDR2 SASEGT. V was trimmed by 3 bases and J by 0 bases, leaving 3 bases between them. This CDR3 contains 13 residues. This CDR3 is CASSDSSNQPQHF. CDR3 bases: TGTGCCAGCAGTGACTCTAGCAATCAGCCCCAGCATTTT.

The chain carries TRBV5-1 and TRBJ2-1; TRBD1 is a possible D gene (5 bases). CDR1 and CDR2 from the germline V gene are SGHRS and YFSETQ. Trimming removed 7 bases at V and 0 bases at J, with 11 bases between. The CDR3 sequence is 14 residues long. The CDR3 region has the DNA TGCGCCAGCCGTCCCGACAGCTCCTACAATGAGCAGTTCTTC. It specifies CASRPDSSYNEQFF.

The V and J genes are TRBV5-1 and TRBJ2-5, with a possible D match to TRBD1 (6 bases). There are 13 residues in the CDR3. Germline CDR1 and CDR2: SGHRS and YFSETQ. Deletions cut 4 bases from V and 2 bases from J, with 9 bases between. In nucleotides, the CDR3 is TGCGCCAGCAGCATGGGACAACAAGAGACCCAGTACTTC. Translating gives CASSMGQQETQYF.

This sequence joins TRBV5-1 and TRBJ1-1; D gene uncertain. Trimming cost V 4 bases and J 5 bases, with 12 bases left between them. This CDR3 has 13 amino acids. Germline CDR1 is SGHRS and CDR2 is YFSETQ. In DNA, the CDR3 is TGCGCCAGCAGCGTTAGGCCGGGGACTGAAGCTTTCTTT. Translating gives CASSVRPGTEAFF.

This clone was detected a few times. CDR3 protein: CASSQDLFGTSGYNEQFF. The CDR3 coding sequence is TGCGCCAGCAGCCAAGATCTCTTTGGGACTAGCGGATACAATGAGCAGTTCTTC. This sequence joins TRBV4-3 and TRBJ2-1, with 11 positions matching TRBD2. The CDR3 is made up of 18 amino acids. The germline V gene encodes CDR1 LGHNA and CDR2 YSLEER. The V gene end was trimmed by 0 bases and the J gene end by 4 bases; junction bases not matched to a gene: 8.

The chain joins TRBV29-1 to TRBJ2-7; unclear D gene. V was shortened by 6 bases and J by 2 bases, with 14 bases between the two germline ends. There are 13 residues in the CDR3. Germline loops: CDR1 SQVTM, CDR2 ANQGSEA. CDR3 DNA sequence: TGCAGCGTCCTATCTGATACCGCCTACGAGCAGTACTTC. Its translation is CSVLSDTAYEQYF.

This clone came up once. CDR3 bases: TGCGCCAGCAGCCAAGATTCCGGGCCACTAGCAGATACGCAGTATTTT. Translated: CASSQDSGPLADTQYF. The chain is built from TRBV4-3 and TRBJ2-3; D possibly corresponds to TRBD2 (5 bases). This CDR3 has 16 amino acids. Germline CDR1 and CDR2: LGHNA and YSLEER. Trimming stripped 0 bases from V and 4 bases from J, with 14 bases between.

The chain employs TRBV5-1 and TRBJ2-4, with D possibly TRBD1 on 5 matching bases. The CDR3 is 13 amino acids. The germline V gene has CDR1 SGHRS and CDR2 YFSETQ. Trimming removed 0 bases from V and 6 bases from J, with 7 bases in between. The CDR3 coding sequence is TGCGCCAGCAGCTTGGGGGGCGCAAACATTCAGTACTTC. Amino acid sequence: CASSLGGANIQYF.

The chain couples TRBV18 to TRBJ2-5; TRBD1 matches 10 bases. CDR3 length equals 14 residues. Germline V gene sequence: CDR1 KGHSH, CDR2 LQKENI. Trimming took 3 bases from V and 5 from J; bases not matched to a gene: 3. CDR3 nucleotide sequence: TGTGCCAGCTCACCGACAGGGGGCAAGGAGACCCAGTACTTC. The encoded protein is CASSPTGGKETQYF.

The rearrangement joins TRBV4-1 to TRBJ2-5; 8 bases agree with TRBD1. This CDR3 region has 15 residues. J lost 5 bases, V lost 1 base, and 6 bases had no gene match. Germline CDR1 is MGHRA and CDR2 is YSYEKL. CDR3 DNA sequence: TGCGCCAGCAGCCAAGGGCAGGGGGCCCAGGAGACCCAGTACTTC. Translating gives CASSQGQGAQETQYF.